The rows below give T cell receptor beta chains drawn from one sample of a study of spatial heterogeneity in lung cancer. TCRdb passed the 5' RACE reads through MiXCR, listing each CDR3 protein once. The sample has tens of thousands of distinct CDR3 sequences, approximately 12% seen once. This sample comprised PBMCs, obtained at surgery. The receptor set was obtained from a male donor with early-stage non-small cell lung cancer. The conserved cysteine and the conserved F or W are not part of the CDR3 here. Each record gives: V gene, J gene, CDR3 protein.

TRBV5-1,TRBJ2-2,ASSLDPSSNTGELF
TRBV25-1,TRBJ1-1,ASSVTLGRGGTEAF
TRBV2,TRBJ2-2,ASILSRNTGELF
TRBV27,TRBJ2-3,ASSTNSGSMKFTDTQY
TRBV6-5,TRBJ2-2,ASSKGQGRTGELF
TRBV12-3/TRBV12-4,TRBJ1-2,ASSSMDRAIHDT
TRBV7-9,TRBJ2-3,ASSHKIGLSSTDTQY
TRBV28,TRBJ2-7,ASSQGHSYEQY
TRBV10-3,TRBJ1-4,ATLRAANEKLF
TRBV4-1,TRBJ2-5,ASSQVAGGGRETQY
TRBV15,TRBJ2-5,ATSSGGAIETQY
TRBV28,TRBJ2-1,ASSSGSWLAGDDSYNEQF
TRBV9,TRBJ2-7,ASSVDGTGGSYEQY
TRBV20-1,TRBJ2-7,SASLTLYEQY
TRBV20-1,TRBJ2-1,SARRRNSYNEQF
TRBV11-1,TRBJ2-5,ASSRAGETQY
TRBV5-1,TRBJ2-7,ASSPEGIEQY
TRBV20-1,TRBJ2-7,SAPIRENEQY
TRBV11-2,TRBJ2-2,ASSYTGTNTGELF
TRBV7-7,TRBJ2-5,ASSLGAGGPLETQY
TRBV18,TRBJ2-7,ASSPREWRYGQY
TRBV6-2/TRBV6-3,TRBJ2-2,ASSRGQPTGELF
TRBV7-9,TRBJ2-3,ASRKLGDTQY
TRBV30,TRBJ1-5,AWSPQTNQPQH
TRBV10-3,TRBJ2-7,ATGFEYEQY
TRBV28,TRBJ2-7,ASSPSGGASYEQY
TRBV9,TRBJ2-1,ASSPIRGGSYNEQF
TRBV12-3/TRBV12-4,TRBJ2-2,ASSLISPGELF
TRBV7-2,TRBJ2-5,ASSQQGRRETQY
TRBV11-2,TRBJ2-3,ASSQGLVALTDTQY
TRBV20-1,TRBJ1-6,SARDLYEGSGNSPLH
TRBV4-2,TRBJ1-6,ASHTGGRNSPLH
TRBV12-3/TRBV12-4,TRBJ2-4,ASSFSGSGGNIQY
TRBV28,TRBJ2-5,ASSPRASGAPQY
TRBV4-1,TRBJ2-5,ASSQIAVAATQY
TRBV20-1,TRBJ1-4,SAMEKSGEKLF
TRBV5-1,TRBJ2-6,ASSLETPGANVLT
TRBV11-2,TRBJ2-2,ASSLVRLANTGELF
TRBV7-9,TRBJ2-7,ASSLATPLSYEQY
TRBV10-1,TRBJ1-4,ASSGQGHEKLF
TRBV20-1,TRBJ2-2,SASPASGPTGELF
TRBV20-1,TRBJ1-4,SASQGPATNEKLF
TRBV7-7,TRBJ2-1,ASSRDRSGNEQF
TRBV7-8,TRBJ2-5,ASSSSTGTGVLETQY
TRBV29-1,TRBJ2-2,SVEGDREGNTGELF
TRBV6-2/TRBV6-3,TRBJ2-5,ASSYSGPGAETQY
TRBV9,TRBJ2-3,ASSVASQGVDTQY
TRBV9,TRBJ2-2,ASSVVSSGELF
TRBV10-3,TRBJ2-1,AIGQGYNEQF
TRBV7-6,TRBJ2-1,ASSLEWGNEQF
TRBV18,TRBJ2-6,ASSRALSGANVLT
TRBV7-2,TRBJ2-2,ASRESRGVALF
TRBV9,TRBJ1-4,ASSVGTGEDEKLF
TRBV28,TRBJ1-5,ASSDATGGAGYSNQPQH
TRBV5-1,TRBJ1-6,ASSPGTANSPLH
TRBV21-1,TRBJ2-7,ASSPEGEEQY
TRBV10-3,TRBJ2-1,AISESIQETSYNEQF
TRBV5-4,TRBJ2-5,ASSLMGAQETQY
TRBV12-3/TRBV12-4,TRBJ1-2,ASSGSPYGYT